This TCR beta chain was sequenced during a study of blood T cell repertoires in COVID-19. Study-level background: The study drew acute and convalescent COVID-19 samples from the United States, Italy and Spain. PBMCs, B-cell-depleted T cells, or T cells provided the cDNA or gDNA that made up the material.

V trimming: 3 bases; J trimming: 5 bases; junction bases outside the gene matches: 14. The CDR3 is 17 residues long. Germline V lookup: CDR1 KGHDR, CDR2 SFDVKD. Original handling: Reference gene primers were amplified, and this amplification served to estimate nucleated cell counts. Data came from immunoSEQ multiplex PCR; TCRdb stores just in-frame clones and leaves some out. V, J and clone size reflect that table, while D and trimming were determined from the DNA. The sample yields about 89,000 clones, around three quarters seen once. The rearrangement joins TRBV24-1 to TRBJ2-5; 7 nucleotides agree with TRBD2. Material for sequencing was peripheral blood. The source is a human donor in a cohort sampled during active COVID-19. The DNA for the CDR3 is TGTGCCACCAGTGATACCCTCGGGGCGGGAGACGGCGAGACCCAGTACTTC. This encodes CATSDTLGAGDGETQYF.